This passage covers 23 T cell receptor beta chains from one sample sequenced in a study of blood T cells in healthy people across ages. The second PCR ran about 6 to 12 cycles with a sample-barcoded 5' primer and J-beta primers. TCRdb reanalysed the 5' RACE reads using MiXCR and keeps one entry per CDR3 protein. Of about 930,000 distinct CDR3 sequences listed, 25% to 35% are singletons. These data also featured in a second study, about T cells of mothers and their children.

The sample consisted of blood. The receptor source for this set is a middle-aged woman in good health.

This clonotype was observed many times. V gene TRBV5-1 combines with J gene TRBJ2-7, with D maybe TRBD1 (6 bases). CDR1 is SGHRS, CDR2 YFSETQ, per germline. This CDR3 has 15 amino acids. Trimming removed 4 bases from V and 3 bases from J, with 17 bases in between. CDR3 sequence (DNA): TGCGCCAGCAGCCCAGGACAGCAGCCTGGCTACGAGCAGTACTTC. Translation gives CASSPGQQPGYEQYF.

Turning to this clonotype: A much more abundant neighbour one base away suggests this may be a read error. The chain carries TRBV12-3 or TRBV12-4 and TRBJ2-4; D perhaps matches TRBD2 (6 bases). The length of the CDR3 is 16 residues. The CDR3 is CASSLRRDRSKNVQYF. For the CDR3, the DNA is TGTGCCAGCAGTTTGCGGAGGGATCGGTCCAAAAACGTTCAGTACTTC.

V gene TRBV21-1 combines with J gene TRBJ2-1; TRBD1 was called by the table and not checked on the DNA. TRBV21-1 is labeled a pseudogene. This CDR3 has 15 amino acids. The CDR3 protein is CATPGGQSSYNEQFF. Here the CDR3 DNA reads TGTGCCACCCCCGGAGGACAAAGCTCCTACAATGAGCAGTTCTTC.

This clonotype was seen ten or more times. The rearrangement uses TRBV4-3 and TRBJ2-3; D assignment may be TRBD1 or TRBD2 (5 bases each). V lost 1 base, J lost 4 bases, and 15 bases lay in between. This CDR3 has 16 amino acids. CDR1 is LGHNA, CDR2 YSLEER, per germline. The CDR3 loop is CASSQGGDGFADTQYF. The CDR3 DNA reads TGCGCCAGCAGCCAAGGAGGGGACGGGTTCGCAGATACGCAGTATTTT.

The chain links TRBV28 to TRBJ2-7; D remains unclear. Trimming removed 8 bases from V and 2 bases from J, with 16 bases in between. The CDR3 consists of 14 residues. In germline, CDR1 is MDHEN, CDR2 SYDVKM. CDR3 sequence: CASRSPMSTYEQYF. DNA of the CDR3: TGTGCCAGCCGAAGTCCCATGTCAACCTACGAGCAGTACTTC.

V gene TRBV12-3 or TRBV12-4 combines with J gene TRBJ1-5; 7 bases map to TRBD1. This CDR3 is built from 15 residues. V was clipped by 1 base and J by 6 bases; unmatched bases: 6. The CDR3 DNA reads as TGTGCCAGCAGTTTAGAACAGGGGCCAGGTCAGCCCCAGCATTTT. Translation gives CASSLEQGPGQPQHF.

The rearrangement joins TRBV5-5 to TRBJ2-6, with D possibly TRBD2 on 6 matching bases. The CDR3 extends over 18 amino acids. Trimming took off 4 bases at V and 2 bases at J, with 19 bases between the two ends. In germline, CDR1 is SGHKS, CDR2 YYEKEE (reference sequence). The CDR3 sequence is CASSPWEAGQAGANVLTF. The CDR3 nucleotides read TGTGCCAGCAGCCCCTGGGAGGCCGGGCAGGCTGGGGCCAACGTCCTGACTTTC.

This clonotype was observed many times. The J gene is TRBJ1-2, the V gene TRBV12-3 or TRBV12-4, with D unclear. This CDR3 spans 12 amino acids. V shed 5 bases and J shed 4 bases, with 8 bases lying between them. The CDR3 sequence is CASSVWGYGYTF. The CDR3, as DNA: TGTGCCAGCAGTGTGTGGGGCTATGGCTACACCTTC.

The chain combines TRBV27 with TRBJ2-6; 10 bases fit TRBD1. V shed 4 bases and J 0 bases; nucleotides not matched to a gene: 6. The CDR3 consists of 18 residues. Germline lookup yields CDR1 MNHEY and CDR2 SMNVEV (reference sequence). CDR3 residues: CASSYPTGGASGANVLTF. In nucleotides, the CDR3 is TGTGCCAGCAGTTATCCGACAGGGGGCGCCTCTGGGGCCAACGTCCTGACTTTC.

This chain links TRBV5-1 with TRBJ2-3; 8 bases are shared with TRBD2. Germline assignment: CDR1 SGHRS and CDR2 YFSETQ. The J segment lost 2 bases and the V segment lost 0 bases, leaving 5 bases of the junction unmatched. The CDR3 is 16 amino acids. CDR3 DNA sequence: TGCGCCAGCAGCTTGGGCGGGGGGCCAGACACAGATACGCAGTATTTT. Its protein product is CASSLGGGPDTDTQYF.

This clonotype was seen ten or more times. The rearrangement uses TRBV28 and TRBJ2-3; D is unresolved. The CDR3 sequence is 12 residues long. Trimming removed 7 bases at V and 1 base at J, with 6 bases between. Looked up from germline, CDR1 is MDHEN and CDR2 is SYDVKM. Here the CDR3 DNA reads TGTGCCAGCACCTTAGGCACAGATACGCAGTATTTT. This encodes CASTLGTDTQYF.

Notes on this clonotype: A much larger clone lies one base from this, so it may be a read error. The chain couples TRBV9 to TRBJ2-1, with D unclear. The CDR3 contains 14 residues. Germline lookup yields CDR1 SGDLS and CDR2 YYNGEE. With 4 bases removed from V and 7 bases from J, the gap between germline ends came to 15 bases. This CDR3 reads CASSPLAGRNEQFF. CDR3 DNA sequence: TGTGCCAGCAGCCCCTTAGCCGGCCGGAATGAGCAGTTCTTC.

In its sample, this clonotype was seen a few times. The genes are TRBV11-3 and TRBJ2-3; tentatively, D is TRBD1 (5 bases). Trimming pared 1 base from V and 0 bases from J, leaving 17 bases between. The germline V gene has CDR1 SGHNT and CDR2 YENEEA. The CDR3 totals 18 residues. CDR3 region: CASSLGGEDTLSTDTQYF. The CDR3 DNA follows: TGTGCCAGCAGCTTAGGGGGCGAGGACACCCTTAGCACAGATACGCAGTATTTT.

This clonotype occurred a few times. The chain uses TRBV5-1 and TRBJ2-3; 9 nucleotides agree with TRBD1. V was pared by 3 bases and J by 2 bases, with 4 bases of the junction left unmatched. CDR1 is SGHRS and CDR2 is YFSETQ in the germline V gene. This CDR3 comprises 15 residues. The chain's CDR3 is CASSSTGGFTDTQYF. In nucleotides, the CDR3 is TGCGCCAGCAGCTCTACAGGGGGCTTCACAGATACGCAGTATTTT.

This clonotype was counted between two and nine times. V and J are TRBV15 and TRBJ2-1, with D unresolved. The CDR3 runs to 12 residues. Trimming pared 0 bases from V and 8 bases from J, leaving 5 bases between. Per the germline V gene, CDR1 is LNHNV and CDR2 is YYDKDF (reference sequence). CDR3 protein: CATSRDSDEQFF. The CDR3 DNA follows: TGTGCCACCAGCAGAGATTCTGATGAGCAGTTCTTC.

The genes are TRBV20-1 and TRBJ2-2; D remains ambiguous. This CDR3 spans 14 amino acids. Germline CDR1 and CDR2: DFQATT and SNEGSKA (reference sequence). The V gene lost 5 bases and the J gene lost 2 bases, with 12 bases spanning the gap. CDR3 residues: CSAQRHGNTGELFF. The CDR3 nucleotides are TGCAGTGCTCAAAGACACGGTAACACCGGGGAGCTGTTTTTT.

Concerning this clonotype itself: A read error may be the cause here, since a much bigger clone is one base away. The rearrangement joins TRBV20-1 to TRBJ2-7; 8 bases match TRBD1. CDR1 is DFQATT and CDR2 is SNEGSKA in the germline V gene (reference sequence). CDR3 length: 14 amino acids. CDR3 loop: CSAGDYRGAYEQYF. In DNA form, the CDR3 reads TGCAGTGCTGGAGATTACAGGGGGGCCTACGAGCAGTACTTC.

The chain carries TRBV20-1 and TRBJ1-1; D call uncertain. Between the trimmed V and J ends, which lost 6 bases and 0 bases, there was a span of 11 bases. Germline CDR1 reads DFQATT; CDR2 reads SNEGSKA (reference sequence). The CDR3 totals 13 residues. For the CDR3, the DNA is TGCAGTGCCAAGGCATGGATGAACACTGAAGCTTTCTTT. This gives the protein CSAKAWMNTEAFF.

The chain carries TRBV7-9 and TRBJ2-1; 8 bases align to TRBD2. This CDR3 region has 15 residues. V dropped 4 bases and J dropped 7; count of bases not matched to a gene: 9. In germline, CDR1 is SEHNR, CDR2 FQNEAQ (reference sequence). The CDR3 reads CASSSPGGAWNEQFF. The CDR3 DNA follows: TGTGCCAGCAGCTCCCCCGGGGGGGCCTGGAATGAGCAGTTCTTC.

This chain connects TRBV28 to TRBJ1-1; possibly TRBD1 for D (5 bases). The CDR3 loop spans 13 amino acids. Deletions cut 8 bases from V and 4 bases from J, with 14 bases between. CDR1 is MDHEN and CDR2 is SYDVKM in the germline V gene. The CDR3 here is CASPKSGGTEAFF. The CDR3 nucleotides read TGTGCCAGCCCAAAGTCCGGGGGCACTGAAGCTTTCTTT.

About this clonotype: A much larger clone sits a single nucleotide away, making a read error possible. V gene TRBV28 combines with J gene TRBJ2-1, with D uncertain. The CDR3 totals 12 residues. Germline CDR1 MDHEN, CDR2 SYDVKM. The ends were cut back, 7 bases at V and 10 bases at J, with 14 bases in the middle. The CDR3, as DNA: TGTGCCAGCAAGCCGGGCTCCTACGAGCAGTTCTTC. This codes for CASKPGSYEQFF.

This clonotype was detected ten times or more. The chain has TRBV10-2 and TRBJ2-7; unclear D gene. Germline V gene data show CDR1 as WSHSY and CDR2 as SAAADI. The CDR3 loop spans 15 amino acids. V lost 0 bases to trimming and J lost 2 bases, with 11 bases between them. CDR3 in amino acids: CASSESLTPPYEQYF. The CDR3 DNA is TGCGCCAGCAGTGAGTCTCTCACGCCCCCCTACGAGCAGTACTTC.

The chain uses TRBV20-1 and TRBJ2-3; 12 nucleotides align to TRBD2. The CDR3 is 15 amino acids. Germline V gives CDR1 DFQATT, CDR2 SNEGSKA (reference sequence). The V gene end was trimmed by 6 bases and the J gene end by 2 bases; junction bases not matched to a gene: 6. Here the CDR3 DNA reads TGCAGTGCGAGGACTAGCGGGGTGGTCACAGATACGCAGTATTTT. Amino acids: CSARTSGVVTDTQYF.